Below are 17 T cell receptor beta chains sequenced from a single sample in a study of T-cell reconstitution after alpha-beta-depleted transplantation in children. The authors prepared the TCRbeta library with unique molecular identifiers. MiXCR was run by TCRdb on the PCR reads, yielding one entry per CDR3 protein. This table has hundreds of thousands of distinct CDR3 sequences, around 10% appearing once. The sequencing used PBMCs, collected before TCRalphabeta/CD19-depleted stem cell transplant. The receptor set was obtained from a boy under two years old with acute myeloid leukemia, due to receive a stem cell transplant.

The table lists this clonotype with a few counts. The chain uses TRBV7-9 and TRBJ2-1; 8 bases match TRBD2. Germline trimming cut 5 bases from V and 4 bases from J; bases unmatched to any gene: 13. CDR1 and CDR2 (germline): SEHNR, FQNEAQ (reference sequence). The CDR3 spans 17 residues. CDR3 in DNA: TGTGCCAGCAGCCCCCCCCATCAAGCGGGGGCTTACAATGAGCAGTTCTTC. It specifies CASSPPHQAGAYNEQFF.

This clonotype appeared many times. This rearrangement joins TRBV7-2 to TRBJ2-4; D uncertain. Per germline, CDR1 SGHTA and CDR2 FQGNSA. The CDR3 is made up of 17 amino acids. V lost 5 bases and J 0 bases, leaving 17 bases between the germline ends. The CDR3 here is CASSLVLGSTAKNIQYF. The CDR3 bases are TGTGCCAGCAGCCTCGTCCTAGGATCTACAGCCAAAAACATTCAGTACTTC.

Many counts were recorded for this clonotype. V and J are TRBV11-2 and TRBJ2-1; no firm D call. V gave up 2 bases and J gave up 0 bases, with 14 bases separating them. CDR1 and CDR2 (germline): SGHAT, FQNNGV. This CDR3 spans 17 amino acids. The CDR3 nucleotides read TGTGCCAGCAGCTTATCCACCGGCCGGAGCTCCTACAATGAGCAGTTCTTC. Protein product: CASSLSTGRSSYNEQFF.

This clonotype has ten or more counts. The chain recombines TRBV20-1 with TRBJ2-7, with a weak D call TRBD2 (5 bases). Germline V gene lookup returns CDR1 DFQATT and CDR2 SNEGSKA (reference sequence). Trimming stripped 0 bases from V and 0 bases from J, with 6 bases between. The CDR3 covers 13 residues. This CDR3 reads CSAREGVSYEQYF. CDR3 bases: TGCAGTGCTAGAGAGGGAGTCTCCTACGAGCAGTACTTC.

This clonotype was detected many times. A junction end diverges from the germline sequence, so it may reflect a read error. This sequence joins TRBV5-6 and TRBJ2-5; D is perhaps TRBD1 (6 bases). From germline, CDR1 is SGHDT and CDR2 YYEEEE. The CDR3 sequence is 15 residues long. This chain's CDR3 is CASSLVRGAEETQYF. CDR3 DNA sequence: TGTGCCAGCAGCTTGGTCAGGGGCGCCGAAGAGACCCAGTATTTC.

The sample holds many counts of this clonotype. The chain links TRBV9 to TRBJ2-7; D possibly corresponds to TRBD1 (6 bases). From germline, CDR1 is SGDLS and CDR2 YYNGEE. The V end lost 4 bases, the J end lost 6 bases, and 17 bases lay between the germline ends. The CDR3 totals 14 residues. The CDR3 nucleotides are TGTGCCAGCAGCACAGGGTCGGTTTCTCCCGAGCAGTACTTC. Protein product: CASSTGSVSPEQYF. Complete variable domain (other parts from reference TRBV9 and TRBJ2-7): DSGVTQTPKHLITATGQRVTLRCSPRSGDLSVYWYQQSLDQGLQFLIQYYNGEERAKGNILERFSAQQFPDLHSELNLSSLELGDSALYFCASSTGSVSPEQYFGPGTRLTVT.

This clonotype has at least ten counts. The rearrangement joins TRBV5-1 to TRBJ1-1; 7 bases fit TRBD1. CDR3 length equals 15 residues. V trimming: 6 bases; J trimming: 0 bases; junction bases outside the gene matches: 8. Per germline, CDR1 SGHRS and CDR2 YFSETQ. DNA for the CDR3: TGCGCCAGCACCAGGACAGGAGAAATGAACACTGAAGCTTTCTTT. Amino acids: CASTRTGEMNTEAFF.

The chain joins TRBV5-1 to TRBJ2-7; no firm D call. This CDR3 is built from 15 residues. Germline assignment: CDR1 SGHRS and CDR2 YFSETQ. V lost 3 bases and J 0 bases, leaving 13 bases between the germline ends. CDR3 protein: CASSSTLGSSYEQYF. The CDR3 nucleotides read TGCGCCAGCAGCTCCACGCTGGGGTCCTCCTACGAGCAGTACTTC.

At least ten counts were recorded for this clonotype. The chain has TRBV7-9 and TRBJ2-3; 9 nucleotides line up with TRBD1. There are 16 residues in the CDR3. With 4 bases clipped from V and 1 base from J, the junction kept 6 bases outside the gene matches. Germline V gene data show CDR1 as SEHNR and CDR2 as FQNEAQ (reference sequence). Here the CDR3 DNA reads TGTGCCAGCAGCTCTGCCCGGGACAGGGGCACAGATACGCAGTATTTT. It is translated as CASSSARDRGTDTQYF.

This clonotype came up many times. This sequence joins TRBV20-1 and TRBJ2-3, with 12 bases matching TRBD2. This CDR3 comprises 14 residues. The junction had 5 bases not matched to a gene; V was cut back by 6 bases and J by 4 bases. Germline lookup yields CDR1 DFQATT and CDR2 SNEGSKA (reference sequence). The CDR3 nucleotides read TGCAGTGCCCTGCTAGCGGGGGGGCCAGATACGCAGTATTTT. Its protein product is CSALLAGGPDTQYF.

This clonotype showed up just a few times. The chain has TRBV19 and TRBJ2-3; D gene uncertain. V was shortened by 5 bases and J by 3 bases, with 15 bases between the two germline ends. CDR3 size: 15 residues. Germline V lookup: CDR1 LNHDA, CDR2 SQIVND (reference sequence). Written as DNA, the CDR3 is TGTGCCAGTAGTCATACCAAGGGAAGGACAGATACGCAGTATTTT. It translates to CASSHTKGRTDTQYF.

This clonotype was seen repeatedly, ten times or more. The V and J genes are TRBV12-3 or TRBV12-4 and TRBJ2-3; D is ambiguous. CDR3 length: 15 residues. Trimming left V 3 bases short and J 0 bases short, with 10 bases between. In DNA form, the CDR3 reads TGTGCCAGCAGTTTCGTGTTCGGCAGCACAGATACGCAGTATTTT. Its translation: CASSFVFGSTDTQYF.

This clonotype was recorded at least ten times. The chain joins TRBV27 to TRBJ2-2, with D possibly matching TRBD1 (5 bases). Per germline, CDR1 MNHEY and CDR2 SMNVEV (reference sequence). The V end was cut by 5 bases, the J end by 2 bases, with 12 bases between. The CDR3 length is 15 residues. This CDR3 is CASSVRQYNTGELFF. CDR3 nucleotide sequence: TGTGCCAGCAGTGTTCGACAGTATAACACCGGGGAGCTGTTTTTT.

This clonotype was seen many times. The CDR3, as DNA: TGTGCCAGCAGACACAGGGACAGCTATAATTCACCCCTCCACTTT. This translates into CASRHRDSYNSPLHF. The chain links TRBV28 to TRBJ1-6; TRBD1 matches 7 bases. Germline V gives CDR1 MDHEN, CDR2 SYDVKM. The V and J ends lost 6 bases and 3 bases, in that order; junction bases with no gene match: 5. This CDR3 is 15 amino acids long. The full variable domain, with the rest looked up from reference TRBV28 and TRBJ1-6, is DVKVTQSSRYLVKRTGEKVFLECVQDMDHENMFWYRQDPGLGLRLIYFSYDVKMKEKGDIPEGYSVSREKKERFSLILESASTNQTSMYLCASRHRDSYNSPLHFGNGTRLTVT.

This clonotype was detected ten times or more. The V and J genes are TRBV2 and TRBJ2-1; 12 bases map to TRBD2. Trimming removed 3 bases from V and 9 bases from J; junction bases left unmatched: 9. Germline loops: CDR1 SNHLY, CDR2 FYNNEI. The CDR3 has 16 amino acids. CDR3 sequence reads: CASSEVTSGSFGEQFF. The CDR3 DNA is TGTGCCAGCAGTGAGGTGACTAGCGGGAGTTTCGGTGAGCAGTTCTTC.

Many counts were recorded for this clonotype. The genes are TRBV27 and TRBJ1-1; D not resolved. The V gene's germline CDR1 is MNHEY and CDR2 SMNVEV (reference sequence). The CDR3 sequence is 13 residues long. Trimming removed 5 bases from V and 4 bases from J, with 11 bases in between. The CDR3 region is CASSPLARTEAFF. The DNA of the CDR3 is TGTGCCAGCAGTCCTTTGGCTCGCACTGAAGCTTTCTTT.

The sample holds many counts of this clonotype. CDR3 bases: TGCAGCGTTGAAGTTCCCGCTAGCGGGAGGGCGTATGAGCAGTTCTTC. This encodes CSVEVPASGRAYEQFF. The J gene is TRBJ2-1, the V gene TRBV29-1, with 12 bases aligning to TRBD2. Germline V gene sequence: CDR1 SQVTM, CDR2 ANQGSEA. The CDR3 loop spans 16 amino acids. V lost 1 base to trimming and J lost 8 bases; unmatched junction nucleotides: 9.